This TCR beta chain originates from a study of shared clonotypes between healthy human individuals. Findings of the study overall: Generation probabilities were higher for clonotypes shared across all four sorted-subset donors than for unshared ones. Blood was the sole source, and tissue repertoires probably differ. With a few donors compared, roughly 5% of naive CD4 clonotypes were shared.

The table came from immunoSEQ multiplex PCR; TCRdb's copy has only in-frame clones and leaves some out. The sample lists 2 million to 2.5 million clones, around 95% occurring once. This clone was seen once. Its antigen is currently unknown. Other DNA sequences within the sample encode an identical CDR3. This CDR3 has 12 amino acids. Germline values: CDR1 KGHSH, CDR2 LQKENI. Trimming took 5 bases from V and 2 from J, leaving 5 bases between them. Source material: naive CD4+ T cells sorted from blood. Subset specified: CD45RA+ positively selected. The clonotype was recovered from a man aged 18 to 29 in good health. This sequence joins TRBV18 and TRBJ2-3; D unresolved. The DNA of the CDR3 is TGTGCCAGCTCAAGGGACACAGATACGCAGTATTTT. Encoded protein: CASSRDTDTQYF.